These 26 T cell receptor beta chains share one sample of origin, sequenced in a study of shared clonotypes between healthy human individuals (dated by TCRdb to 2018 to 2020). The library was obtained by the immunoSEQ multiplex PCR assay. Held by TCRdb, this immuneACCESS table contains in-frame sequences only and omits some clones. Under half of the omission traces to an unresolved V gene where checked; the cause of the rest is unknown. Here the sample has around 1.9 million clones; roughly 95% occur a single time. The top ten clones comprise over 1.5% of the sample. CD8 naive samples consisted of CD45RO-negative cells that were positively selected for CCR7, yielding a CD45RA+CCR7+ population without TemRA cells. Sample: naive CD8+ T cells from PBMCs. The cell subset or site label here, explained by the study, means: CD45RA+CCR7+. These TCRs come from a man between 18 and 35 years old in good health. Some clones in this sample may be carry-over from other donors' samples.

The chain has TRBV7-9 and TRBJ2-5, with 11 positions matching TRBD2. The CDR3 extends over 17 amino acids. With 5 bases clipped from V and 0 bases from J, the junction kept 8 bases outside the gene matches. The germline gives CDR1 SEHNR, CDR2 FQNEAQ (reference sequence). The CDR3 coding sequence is TGTGCCAGCAGCCATGTTGATAGCGGGAGGGACCAAGAGACCCAGTACTTC. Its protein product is CASSHVDSGRDQETQYF.

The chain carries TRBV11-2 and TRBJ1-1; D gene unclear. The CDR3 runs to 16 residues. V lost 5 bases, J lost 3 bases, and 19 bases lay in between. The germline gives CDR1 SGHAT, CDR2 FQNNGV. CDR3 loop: CASSVAGPEEDTEAFF. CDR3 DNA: TGTGCCAGCAGCGTAGCCGGGCCCGAGGAGGACACTGAAGCTTTCTTT. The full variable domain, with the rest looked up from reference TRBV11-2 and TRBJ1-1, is EAGVAQSPRYKIIEKRQSVAFWCNPISGHATLYWYQQILGQGPKLLIQFQNNGVVDDSQLPKDRFSAERLKGVDSTLKIQPAKLEDSAVYLCASSVAGPEEDTEAFFGQGTRLTVV.

This CDR3 is CASSLLRGGEDIQYF. DNA for the CDR3: TGTGCCAGCAGTTTATTACGGGGTGGGGAAGACATTCAGTACTTC. V is TRBV28 and J is TRBJ2-4; maybe TRBD2 (5 bases). This CDR3 is built from 15 residues. Per germline, CDR1 MDHEN and CDR2 SYDVKM. V lost 1 base and J lost 8, with 15 bases in between. Filled out from reference TRBV28 and TRBJ2-4, the complete variable domain reads DVKVTQSSRYLVKRTGEKVFLECVQDMDHENMFWYRQDPGLGLRLIYFSYDVKMKEKGDIPEGYSVSREKKERFSLILESASTNQTSMYLCASSLLRGGEDIQYFGAGTRLSVL.

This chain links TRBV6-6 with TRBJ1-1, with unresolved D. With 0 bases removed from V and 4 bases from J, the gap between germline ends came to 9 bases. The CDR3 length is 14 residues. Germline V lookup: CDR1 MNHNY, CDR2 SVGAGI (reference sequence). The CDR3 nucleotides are TGTGCCAGCAGTTACTCGGCGTTCGGCACTGAAGCTTTCTTT. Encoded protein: CASSYSAFGTEAFF.

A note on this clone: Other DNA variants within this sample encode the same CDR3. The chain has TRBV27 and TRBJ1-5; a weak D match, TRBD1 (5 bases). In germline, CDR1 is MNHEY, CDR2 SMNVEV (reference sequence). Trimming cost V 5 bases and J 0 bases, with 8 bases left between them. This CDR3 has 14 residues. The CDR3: CASSPQGSNQPQHF. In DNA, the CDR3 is TGTGCCAGCAGTCCCCAGGGTAGCAATCAGCCCCAGCATTTT.

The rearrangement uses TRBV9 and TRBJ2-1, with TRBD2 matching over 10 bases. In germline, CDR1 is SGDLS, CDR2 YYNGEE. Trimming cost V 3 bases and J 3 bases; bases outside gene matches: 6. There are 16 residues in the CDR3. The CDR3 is CASSGTSGVLYNEQFF. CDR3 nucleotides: TGTGCCAGCAGCGGAACTAGCGGGGTACTCTACAATGAGCAGTTCTTC.

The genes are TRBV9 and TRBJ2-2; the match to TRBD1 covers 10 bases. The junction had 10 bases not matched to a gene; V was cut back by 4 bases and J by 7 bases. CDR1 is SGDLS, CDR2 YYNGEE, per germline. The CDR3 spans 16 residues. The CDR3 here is CASSLPTGGVIGELFF. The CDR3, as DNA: TGTGCCAGCAGCTTACCGACAGGGGGCGTTATCGGGGAGCTGTTTTTT. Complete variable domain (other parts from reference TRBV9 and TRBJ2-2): DSGVTQTPKHLITATGQRVTLRCSPRSGDLSVYWYQQSLDQGLQFLIQYYNGEERAKGNILERFSAQQFPDLHSELNLSSLELGDSALYFCASSLPTGGVIGELFFGEGSRLTVL.

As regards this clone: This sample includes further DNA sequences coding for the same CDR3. The chain's CDR3 is CASSDRFSYEQYF. The DNA for the CDR3 is TGTGCCAGCAGTGACAGATTCTCCTACGAGCAGTACTTC. The chain has TRBV6-1 and TRBJ2-7; unclear D gene. This CDR3 has 13 amino acids. V lost 3 bases and J lost 0, with 6 bases in between. The germline gives CDR1 MNHNS, CDR2 SASEGT.

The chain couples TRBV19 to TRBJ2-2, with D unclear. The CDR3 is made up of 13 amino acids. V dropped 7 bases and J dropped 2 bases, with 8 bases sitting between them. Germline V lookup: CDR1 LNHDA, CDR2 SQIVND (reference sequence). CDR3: CASTALNTGELFF. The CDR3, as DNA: TGTGCCAGTACGGCGCTTAACACCGGGGAGCTGTTTTTT.

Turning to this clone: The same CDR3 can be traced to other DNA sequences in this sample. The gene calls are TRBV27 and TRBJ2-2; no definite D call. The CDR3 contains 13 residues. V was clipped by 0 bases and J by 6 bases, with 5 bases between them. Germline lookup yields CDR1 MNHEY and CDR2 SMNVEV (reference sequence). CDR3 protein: CASSLSGSGELFF. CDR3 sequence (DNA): TGTGCCAGCAGTTTATCAGGGTCCGGGGAGCTGTTTTTT.

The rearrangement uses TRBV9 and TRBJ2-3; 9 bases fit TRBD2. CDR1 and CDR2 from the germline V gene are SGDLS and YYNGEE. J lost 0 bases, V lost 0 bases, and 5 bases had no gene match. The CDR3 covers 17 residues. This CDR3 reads CASSVAGLAGSTDTQYF. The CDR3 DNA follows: TGTGCCAGCAGCGTAGCTGGGCTAGCGGGAAGCACAGATACGCAGTATTTT.

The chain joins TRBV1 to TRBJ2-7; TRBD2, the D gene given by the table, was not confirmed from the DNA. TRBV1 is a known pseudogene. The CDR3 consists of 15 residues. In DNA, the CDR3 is TGCACCAGCAGCCGTAGAGGGCAAGACTCCTACGAGCAGTACTTC. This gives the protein CTSSRRGQDSYEQYF.

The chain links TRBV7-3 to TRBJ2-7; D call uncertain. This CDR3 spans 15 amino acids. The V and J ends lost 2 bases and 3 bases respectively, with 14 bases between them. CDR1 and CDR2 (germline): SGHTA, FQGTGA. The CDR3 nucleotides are TGTGCCAGCAGCTTATTCCCCGGGCCCCTCTACGAGCAGTACTTC. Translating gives CASSLFPGPLYEQYF.

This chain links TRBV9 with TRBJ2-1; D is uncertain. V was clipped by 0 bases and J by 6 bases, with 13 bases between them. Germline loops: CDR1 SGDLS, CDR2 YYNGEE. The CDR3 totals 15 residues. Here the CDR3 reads CASSVEAINPNEQFF. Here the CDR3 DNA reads TGTGCCAGCAGCGTAGAAGCTATCAACCCCAATGAGCAGTTCTTC.

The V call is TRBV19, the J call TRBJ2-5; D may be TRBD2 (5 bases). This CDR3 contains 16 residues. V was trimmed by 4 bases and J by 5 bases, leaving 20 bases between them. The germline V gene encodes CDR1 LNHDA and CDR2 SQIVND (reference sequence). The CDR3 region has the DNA TGTGCCAGTAGTAGCCCTGAGGGCGGCCCTCGGGAGACCCAGTACTTC. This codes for CASSSPEGGPRETQYF.

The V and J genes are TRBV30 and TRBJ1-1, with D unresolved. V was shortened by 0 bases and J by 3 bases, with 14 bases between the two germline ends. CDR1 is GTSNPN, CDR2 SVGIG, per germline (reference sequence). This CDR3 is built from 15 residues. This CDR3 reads CAWSVHVSRDTEAFF. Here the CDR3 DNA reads TGTGCCTGGAGTGTCCATGTCAGTCGGGACACTGAAGCTTTCTTT. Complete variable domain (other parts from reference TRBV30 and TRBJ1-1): SQTIHQWPATLVQPVGSPLSLECTVEGTSNPNLYWYRQAAGRGLQLLFYSVGIGQISSEVPQNLSASRPQDRQFILSSKKLLLSDSGFYLCAWSVHVSRDTEAFFGQGTRLTVV.

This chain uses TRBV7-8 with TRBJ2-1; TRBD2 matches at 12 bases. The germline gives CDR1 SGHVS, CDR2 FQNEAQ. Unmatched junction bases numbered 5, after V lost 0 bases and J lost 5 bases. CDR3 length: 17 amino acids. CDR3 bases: TGTGCCAGCAGCTTAGCACTAGCGGGAGGTGACCACAATGAGCAGTTCTTC. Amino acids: CASSLALAGGDHNEQFF.

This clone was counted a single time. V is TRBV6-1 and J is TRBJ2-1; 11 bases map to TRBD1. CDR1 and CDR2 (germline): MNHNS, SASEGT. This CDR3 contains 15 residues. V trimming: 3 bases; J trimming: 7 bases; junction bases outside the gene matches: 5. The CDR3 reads CASSEDRGLGNEQFF. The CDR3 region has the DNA TGTGCCAGCAGTGAGGACAGGGGGCTGGGGAATGAGCAGTTCTTC.

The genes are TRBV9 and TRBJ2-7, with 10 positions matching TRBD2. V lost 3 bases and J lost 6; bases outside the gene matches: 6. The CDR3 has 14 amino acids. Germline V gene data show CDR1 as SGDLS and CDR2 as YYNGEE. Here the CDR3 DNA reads TGTGCCAGCAGCGCGAGCGGGAGGGCTCCCGAGCAGTACTTC. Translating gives CASSASGRAPEQYF.

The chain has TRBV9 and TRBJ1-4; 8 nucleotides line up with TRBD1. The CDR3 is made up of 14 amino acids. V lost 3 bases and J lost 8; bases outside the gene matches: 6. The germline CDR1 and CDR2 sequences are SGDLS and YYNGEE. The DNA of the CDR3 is TGTGCCAGCAGCGAGGGACAGGTTGGAGAAAAACTGTTTTTT. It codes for CASSEGQVGEKLFF.

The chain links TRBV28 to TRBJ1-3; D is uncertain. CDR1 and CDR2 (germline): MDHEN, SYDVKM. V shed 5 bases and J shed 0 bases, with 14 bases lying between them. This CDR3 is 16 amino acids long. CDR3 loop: CASSTPDWSSGNTIYF. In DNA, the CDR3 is TGTGCCAGCAGTACCCCGGACTGGAGCTCTGGAAACACCATATATTTT.

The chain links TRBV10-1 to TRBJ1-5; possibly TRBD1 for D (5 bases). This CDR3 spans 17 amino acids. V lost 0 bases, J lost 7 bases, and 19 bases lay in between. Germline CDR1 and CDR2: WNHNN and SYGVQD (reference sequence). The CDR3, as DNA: TGCGCCAGCAGTGAGTCTAGCGTTTGGTCTGAGGGGCAGCCCCAGCATTTT. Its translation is CASSESSVWSEGQPQHF.

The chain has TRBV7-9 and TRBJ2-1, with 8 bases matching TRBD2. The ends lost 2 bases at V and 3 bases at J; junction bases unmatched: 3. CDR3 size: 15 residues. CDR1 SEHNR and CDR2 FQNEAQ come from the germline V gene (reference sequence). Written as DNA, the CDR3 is TGTGCCAGCAGCTTATCACTAGCGGACTACAATGAGCAGTTCTTC. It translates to CASSLSLADYNEQFF.

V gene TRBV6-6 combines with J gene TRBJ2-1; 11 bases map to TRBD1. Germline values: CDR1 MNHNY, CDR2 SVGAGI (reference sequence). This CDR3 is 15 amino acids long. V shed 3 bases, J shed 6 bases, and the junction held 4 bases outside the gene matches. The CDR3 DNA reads TGTGCCAGCAGTTATGGGGACAGGGGGTTCAATGAGCAGTTCTTC. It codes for CASSYGDRGFNEQFF.

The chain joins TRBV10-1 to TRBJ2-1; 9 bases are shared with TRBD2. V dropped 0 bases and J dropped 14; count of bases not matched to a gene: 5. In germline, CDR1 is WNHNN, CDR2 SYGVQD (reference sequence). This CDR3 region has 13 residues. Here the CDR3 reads CASSESSLAGKFF. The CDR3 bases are TGCGCCAGCAGTGAGTCGAGCCTAGCGGGAAAGTTCTTC.

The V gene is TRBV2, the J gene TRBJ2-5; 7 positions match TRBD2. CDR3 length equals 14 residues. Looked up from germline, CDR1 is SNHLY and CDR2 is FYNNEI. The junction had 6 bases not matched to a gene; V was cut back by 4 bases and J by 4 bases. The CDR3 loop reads CASSVREEGETQYF. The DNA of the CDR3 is TGTGCCAGCAGTGTACGGGAGGAAGGAGAGACCCAGTACTTC.